These T cell receptor beta chains were read from a single sample in a study of Graves' ophthalmopathy and Graves' hyperthyroidism. TCRdb itself ran the multiplex PCR reads through MiXCR, one entry per CDR3 protein. The sample shows about 400,000 distinct CDR3 sequences, around 21% of them seen only once. Sequencing was carried out using peripheral blood. Receptors were obtained from a young woman with stable Graves' hyperthyroidism. CDR3s include the opening cysteine and the closing phenylalanine or tryptophan. A D gene is named only where the DNA matches it firmly.

j_call d_call v_call cdr3_aa
TRBJ2-5 TRBD1 TRBV6-5 CASSYIPGQGTETQYF
TRBJ2-4 . TRBV5-1 CASKRTTEAKNIQYF
TRBJ2-7 TRBD1 TRBV5-1 CASSLTGQGSVQYF
TRBJ2-7 . TRBV28 CASTRAVPPYEQYF
TRBJ1-5 TRBD1 TRBV15 CATSRGTGGQPQHF
TRBJ1-1 . TRBV7-8 CASSFRGGAEAFF
TRBJ1-2 TRBD1 TRBV27 CATLDRDRGYGEGYTF
TRBJ2-2 TRBD1 TRBV4-3 CASSQDNGQGFSGELFF
TRBJ1-2 . TRBV7-2 CASSRNRANYGYTF
TRBJ2-5 . TRBV4-1 CASSLVWGETQYF
TRBJ1-1 . TRBV7-9 CASSLKIMNTEAFF
TRBJ2-2 . TRBV6-2/TRBV6-3 CAAGGRLVPAGELFF
TRBJ1-1 . TRBV7-8 CASSLASRVLNTEAFF
TRBJ2-2 . TRBV6-1 CASPRGGELFF
TRBJ2-7 TRBD1 TRBV3-1 CASSQGTGGSEQYF
TRBJ1-1 . TRBV7-8 CASSFMMDIEAFF
TRBJ1-2 TRBD1 TRBV29-1 CSVATGGSYGYTF
TRBJ1-1 TRBD1 TRBV6-5 CATDGGTGGTEAFF
TRBJ1-2 TRBD1 TRBV28 CASSPPTGDYGYTF
TRBJ1-2 . TRBV12-3/TRBV12-4 CASSLTRVGGYTF
TRBJ1-5 . TRBV6-2/TRBV6-3 CASSSHRAFNQPQHF
TRBJ1-2 TRBD1 TRBV6-4 CASSERQGRNTF
TRBJ1-2 . TRBV20-1 CSARDLRDNYGYTF
TRBJ2-7 TRBD2 TRBV20-1 CSARAPSGISYEQYF
TRBJ1-6 . TRBV12-3/TRBV12-4 CASSRPGGNSPLHF
TRBJ2-5 TRBD1 TRBV12-3/TRBV12-4 CASSYGTGASETQYF
TRBJ2-5 TRBD2 TRBV6-2/TRBV6-3 CASSLTSGGFETQYF
TRBJ2-7 TRBD1 TRBV12-3/TRBV12-4 CSSSLVVQGAYEQYF
TRBJ2-5 TRBD2 TRBV2 CASSALRGAQETQYF
TRBJ2-5 . TRBV30 CAWSAGTETQYF
TRBJ1-6 . TRBV12-3/TRBV12-4 CASSSTTGGNSPLHF
TRBJ2-7 TRBD2 TRBV2 CASSGSGIYEQYF
TRBJ2-4 . TRBV7-9 CASSLGGGLDIQYF
TRBJ2-5 TRBD2 TRBV18 CASSPRTSGRGAQETQYF
TRBJ2-7 . TRBV6-5 CASKKEQGGEQYF
TRBJ1-1 . TRBV12-3/TRBV12-4 CASSLMGLREAFF
TRBJ1-5 . TRBV12-3/TRBV12-4 CASSAWKSNQPQHF
TRBJ1-1 . TRBV29-1 CSVEGLLVTEAFF
TRBJ1-3 . TRBV6-5 CASSYSWSGNTIYF
TRBJ2-5 . TRBV12-3/TRBV12-4 CASSLAGDLGETQYF
TRBJ2-2 . TRBV12-3/TRBV12-4 CASSLAGYTGELFF
TRBJ2-4 . TRBV7-2 CASSPPLRVPAKNIQYF
TRBJ2-7 TRBD1 TRBV29-1 CSVRGTGLSSYEQYF
TRBJ1-2 . TRBV3-1 CASSQWGDRLHYGYTF
TRBJ1-1 TRBD1 TRBV19 CASSTRPGTGAEAFF
TRBJ1-1 . TRBV20-1 CSARGGEVTEAFF
TRBJ2-5 . TRBV7-9 CASRLDGGETQYF
TRBJ1-6 . TRBV6-1 CASSEGRRQSYNSPLHF
TRBJ2-7 TRBD2 TRBV4-2 CASSQGLEFDEQYF
TRBJ2-7 . TRBV20-1 CSARVTPRGAYEQYF
TRBJ2-2 TRBD1 TRBV6-1 CASKTLQGAPGELFF
TRBJ1-1 . TRBV5-1 CASSLVMTGNTEAFF
TRBJ2-4 . TRBV7-9 CASSLEAVGNIQYF
TRBJ2-4 . TRBV3-1 CASSQDAGYLAKNIQYF
TRBJ2-5 . TRBV7-2 CASSPTGAETQYF
TRBJ1-3 . TRBV18 CASSPPGGMAHGNTIYF
TRBJ2-7 . TRBV20-1 CSARQPKGVYEQYF
TRBJ2-7 TRBD1 TRBV5-1 CASKRTGSGEQYF
TRBJ1-1 . TRBV20-1 CSARDQREAFF
TRBJ2-6 TRBD2 TRBV6-2/TRBV6-3 CASSNTLAGASSGANVLTF